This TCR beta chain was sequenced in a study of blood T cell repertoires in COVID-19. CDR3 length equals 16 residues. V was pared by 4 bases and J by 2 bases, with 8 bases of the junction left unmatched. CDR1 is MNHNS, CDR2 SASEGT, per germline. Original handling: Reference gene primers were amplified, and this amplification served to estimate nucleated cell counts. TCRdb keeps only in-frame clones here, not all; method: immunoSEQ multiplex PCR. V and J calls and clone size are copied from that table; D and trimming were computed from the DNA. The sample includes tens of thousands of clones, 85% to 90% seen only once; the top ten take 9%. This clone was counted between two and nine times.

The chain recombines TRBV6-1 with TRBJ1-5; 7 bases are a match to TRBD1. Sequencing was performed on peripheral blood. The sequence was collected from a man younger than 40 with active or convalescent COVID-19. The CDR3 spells CASSVLTGVRNQPQHF. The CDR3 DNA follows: TGTGCCAGCAGTGTACTTACAGGGGTTCGCAATCAGCCCCAGCATTTT.